The 24 T cell receptor beta chains in this list originate from one sample, sequenced in a study of blood T cell repertoires in COVID-19. This table comes from immunoSEQ multiplex PCR, and its TCRdb copy is limited to in-frame clones, with some not included. The data contain hundreds of thousands of clones, 89% of them singletons. Sequenced material: peripheral blood. The receptor set was obtained from a man in his sixties who had recovered from COVID-19.

Comment on this clone: Other DNA sequences from this sample encode an identical CDR3 as well. The chain recombines TRBV7-2 with TRBJ2-7, with no clear D. Germline CDR1 reads SGHTA; CDR2 reads FQGNSA. V shed 1 base and J shed 0 bases, with 7 bases lying between them. The length of the CDR3 is 14 residues. The CDR3: CASSLGGASYEQYF. Here the CDR3 DNA reads TGTGCCAGCAGCTTAGGAGGCGCCTCCTACGAGCAGTACTTC.

This chain links TRBV5-1 with TRBJ2-1, with TRBD2 identical over 14 bases. The trim removed 3 bases at V and 10 bases at J, leaving 6 bases unmatched. Germline V gene data show CDR1 as SGHRS and CDR2 as YFSETQ. This CDR3 contains 15 residues. The CDR3 DNA follows: TGCGCCAGCAGCTCCGGGACTAGCGGGAGAGGGGAGCAGTTCTTC. This encodes CASSSGTSGRGEQFF.

The chain couples TRBV7-2 to TRBJ2-3, with a weak D call TRBD2 (6 bases). The CDR3 has 16 amino acids. V lost 5 bases and J 6 bases, leaving 21 bases between the germline ends. Germline V lookup: CDR1 SGHTA, CDR2 FQGNSA. Here the CDR3 DNA reads TGTGCCAGCAGCCCCTACGGCGGGGTTCAAGGGGATACGCAGTATTTT. Its protein is CASSPYGGVQGDTQYF.

The chain uses TRBV5-1 and TRBJ2-7, with D possibly being TRBD2 (5 bases). Germline CDR1 SGHRS, CDR2 YFSETQ. The CDR3 totals 12 residues. V was pared by 5 bases and J by 2 bases, with 8 bases between. CDR3 in amino acids: CASRRETYEQYF. DNA for the CDR3: TGCGCCAGCAGACGGGAAACCTACGAGCAGTACTTC.

The gene calls are TRBV28 and TRBJ1-2; TRBD1 matches at 7 bases. Per germline, CDR1 MDHEN and CDR2 SYDVKM. This CDR3 region has 15 residues. J was trimmed by 5 bases and V by 5 bases; bases with no gene match: 11. The CDR3 nucleotides read TGTGCCAGCAGTCGGACGGACAGGTCCTCGTATGGCTACACCTTC. Amino acid sequence: CASSRTDRSSYGYTF.

V usage is TRBV27 and J usage is TRBJ2-7; TRBD2 aligns across 9 bases. Germline values: CDR1 MNHEY, CDR2 SMNVEV (reference sequence). The CDR3 spans 15 residues. J was trimmed by 2 bases and V by 3 bases; bases with no gene match: 5. The CDR3 sequence is CASSFYAGGAYEQYF. The CDR3 DNA reads as TGTGCCAGCAGTTTCTATGCGGGAGGGGCCTACGAGCAGTACTTC.

The CDR3: CSVKDSENQPQHF. CDR3 bases: TGCAGCGTTAAGGACAGTGAAAATCAGCCCCAGCATTTT. The chain combines TRBV29-1 with TRBJ1-5; tentatively, D is TRBD1 (6 bases). The germline CDR1 and CDR2 sequences are SQVTM and ANQGSEA. The CDR3 consists of 13 residues. Trimming took 5 bases from V and 4 from J, leaving 12 bases between them.

The chain joins TRBV3-1 (or the pseudogene TRBV3-2) to TRBJ2-1, with 7 bases lining up with TRBD2. The CDR3 sequence is 17 residues long. With V trimmed by 1 base and J by 4 bases, 10 bases remained unmatched. Germline V gene lookup returns CDR1 LGHDT and CDR2 YNNKEL (reference sequence). DNA of the CDR3: TGTGCCAGCAGCCAAGCCGGGCGGCTAGCGGAATACAATGAGCAGTTCTTC. This sequence encodes CASSQAGRLAEYNEQFF.

The CDR3 DNA reads TGCGCCAGCAGCCAGGGCTGGGGCATGAACACTGAAGCTTTCTTT. Its translation is CASSQGWGMNTEAFF. V is TRBV4-1 and J is TRBJ1-1; weak D call: TRBD1 (5 bases). Looked up from germline, CDR1 is MGHRA and CDR2 is YSYEKL. Trimming removed 3 bases from V and 0 bases from J, with 11 bases in between. This CDR3 is 15 amino acids long.

The rearrangement links TRBV2 to TRBJ2-3; 11 positions match TRBD2. CDR3 length: 14 residues. Germline lookup yields CDR1 SNHLY and CDR2 FYNNEI. Trimming at V came to 6 bases and at J to 5 bases, leaving 4 bases not matched to a gene. The CDR3 spells CASRVAGGIDTQYF. The CDR3 DNA reads as TGTGCCAGCAGGGTAGCGGGGGGGATAGATACGCAGTATTTT.

The chain joins TRBV12-3 or TRBV12-4 to TRBJ1-2; TRBD1 matches 10 bases. Losses at the gene ends were 6 bases for V and 8 bases for J; bases not matched to a gene: 6. This CDR3 comprises 13 residues. The CDR3 spells CASSRQGAGGYTF. For the CDR3, the DNA is TGTGCCAGCAGCCGACAGGGGGCCGGGGGCTACACCTTC.

The chain employs TRBV4-2 and TRBJ2-4; 13 bases match TRBD2. The CDR3 length is 18 residues. Looked up from germline, CDR1 is LGHNA and CDR2 is YNFKEQ. The trim removed 1 base at V and 6 bases at J, leaving 9 bases unmatched. The CDR3 sequence: CASSQGLAGGRDRNIQYF. In nucleotides, the CDR3 is TGTGCCAGCAGCCAAGGACTAGCGGGGGGCCGGGATAGAAACATTCAGTACTTC.

This chain connects TRBV29-1 to TRBJ1-2, with 8 bases identical to TRBD1. CDR3 size: 14 residues. V gave up 4 bases and J gave up 8 bases; unmatched junction bases: 12. Germline assignment: CDR1 SQVTM and CDR2 ANQGSEA. The CDR3 region is CSVGGGQGARGYTF. The CDR3, as DNA: TGCAGCGTTGGAGGAGGGCAGGGGGCGCGGGGCTACACCTTC.

The genes are TRBV7-8 and TRBJ2-7, with 9 bases matching TRBD1. Germline assignment: CDR1 SGHVS and CDR2 FQNEAQ. After removal of 1 base from V and 3 bases from J, the junction contained 4 bases not matched to a gene. CDR3 length equals 15 residues. CDR3 in DNA: TGTGCCAGCAGCTTAGAAGGGACAGGGTTCTACGAGCAGTACTTC. Translating it yields CASSLEGTGFYEQYF.

The V call is TRBV11-2, the J call TRBJ2-7, with TRBD2 as a possible D gene (6 bases). V lost 2 bases and J lost 2, with 13 bases in between. Germline CDR1 SGHAT, CDR2 FQNNGV. CDR3 length: 15 amino acids. The CDR3 here is CASSLRLVGAYEQYF. The CDR3 region has the DNA TGTGCCAGCAGCTTACGACTAGTTGGTGCCTACGAGCAGTACTTC.

On this clone itself: A read error may produce the germline difference seen at one junction end. The CDR3 bases are TGTGCCAGCAGCCTTCAAGCGGGGGCTGCTCGAGACTTC. Amino acids: CASSLQAGAARDF. The chain joins TRBV3-1 (or the pseudogene TRBV3-2) to TRBJ2-5; 8 positions agree with TRBD2. The CDR3 spans 13 residues. Germline V gene sequence: CDR1 LGHDT, CDR2 YNNKEL (reference sequence).

The chain employs TRBV10-3 and TRBJ1-4; no definite D call. Between the trimmed V and J ends, which lost 1 base and 8 bases, there was a span of 8 bases. Germline V gene sequence: CDR1 ENHRY, CDR2 SYGVKD. There are 13 residues in the CDR3. CDR3 nucleotides: TGTGCCATCAGTGAGTTCACGGGGGAAAAACTGTTTTTT. Translation gives CAISEFTGEKLFF.

The chain uses TRBV5-8 and TRBJ2-1, with 8 positions matching TRBD2. The CDR3 covers 16 residues. Germline V CDR1 and CDR2: SGHTS, YDEGEE. Trimming removed 4 bases from V and 0 bases from J; junction bases left unmatched: 6. This chain's CDR3 is CASSIGGGSSYNEQFF. The CDR3 region has the DNA TGTGCCAGCAGCATAGGCGGGGGGAGCTCCTACAATGAGCAGTTCTTC.

The chain uses TRBV3-1 (or the pseudogene TRBV3-2) and TRBJ2-4; maybe TRBD2 (6 bases). V shed 0 bases and J shed 3 bases, with 27 bases lying between them. This CDR3 is built from 21 residues. In germline, CDR1 is LGHDT, CDR2 YNNKEL (reference sequence). CDR3 protein: CASSQDSSPGTPPRVKNIQYF. In DNA form, the CDR3 reads TGTGCCAGCAGCCAAGATTCCTCCCCCGGGACTCCCCCCCGTGTCAAAAACATTCAGTACTTC.

V usage is TRBV18 and J usage is TRBJ2-3; 12 bases match TRBD2. From germline, CDR1 is KGHSH and CDR2 LQKENI. This CDR3 region has 17 residues. J gave up 3 bases and V 3 bases, and 7 bases lay outside the gene matches. The CDR3, as DNA: TGTGCCAGCTCACCGACCCAACTAGCGGGGGGAACAGATACGCAGTATTTT. Protein product: CASSPTQLAGGTDTQYF.

This clone was observed once. The chain couples TRBV21-1 to TRBJ1-2; TRBD1, the D gene given by the table, was not confirmed from the DNA. TRBV21-1 counts as a pseudogene. The CDR3 contains 17 residues. Here the CDR3 DNA reads TGTGCCAGCAGCAAATGGAACAGGGGGCGGCGGAGCTATGGCTACACCTTC. Its protein is CASSKWNRGRRSYGYTF.

The rearrangement uses TRBV18 and TRBJ2-5; D may be TRBD1 (5 bases). The CDR3 consists of 16 residues. Germline V gene sequence: CDR1 KGHSH, CDR2 LQKENI. V lost 3 bases to trimming and J lost 0 bases, with 14 bases between them. CDR3 nucleotide sequence: TGTGCCAGCTCACCCTGGACAAGTTCCTACCAAGAGACCCAGTACTTC. This sequence encodes CASSPWTSSYQETQYF.

The V call is TRBV18, the J call TRBJ2-5; no definite D call. The germline V and J ends were trimmed by 3 bases and 2 bases, with 16 bases remaining between them. This CDR3 is built from 16 residues. Germline V gene data show CDR1 as KGHSH and CDR2 as LQKENI. The DNA for the CDR3 is TGTGCCAGCTCACCCCTGAACTCCCCCCATCAAGAGACCCAGTACTTC. Encoded protein: CASSPLNSPHQETQYF.

This clone has a single count. The J gene is TRBJ2-1, the V gene TRBV18, with TRBD1 identical over 8 bases. V was clipped by 3 bases and J by 7 bases; unmatched bases: 11. Per the germline V gene, CDR1 is KGHSH and CDR2 is LQKENI. This CDR3 region has 16 residues. CDR3 nucleotide sequence: TGTGCCAGCTCACCTTCCGGGACAGGAACGGGGAATGAGCAGTTCTTC. Translation gives CASSPSGTGTGNEQFF.